The 17 T cell receptor beta chains below were found in one sample sequenced in a study of cytomegalovirus exposure and HLA in healthy donors. Primers included in the PCR were 60 Vbeta and 13 Jbeta primers. Profiled with immunoSEQ multiplex PCR; TCRdb holds only in-frame clones, not every one. Among around 130,000 clones listed, 65% to 75% were seen once. The specimen was PBMCs. These receptor sequences come from a woman aged 50 to 60 in good health and CMV-seropositive.

V gene TRBV19 combines with J gene TRBJ1-2; D gene uncertain. The germline V gene has CDR1 LNHDA and CDR2 SQIVND (reference sequence). V gave up 1 base and J gave up 5 bases, with 14 bases separating them. There are 15 residues in the CDR3. In DNA, the CDR3 is TGTGCCAGTAGTATAGCAACGGGGTCTAGATATGGCTACACCTTC. It translates to CASSIATGSRYGYTF.

The chain uses TRBV5-1 and TRBJ2-7; 9 positions match TRBD1. Germline CDR1 is SGHRS and CDR2 is YFSETQ. The J segment lost 3 bases and the V segment lost 0 bases, leaving 7 bases of the junction unmatched. CDR3 length equals 16 residues. The CDR3 DNA sequence: TGCGCCAGCAGCTTGGGTGGCGGGACAGGGCTCTACGAGCAGTACTTC. Translated, it gives CASSLGGGTGLYEQYF.

The V and J genes are TRBV30 and TRBJ2-7; perhaps TRBD2 as D (5 bases). Trimming left V 3 bases short and J 7 bases short, with 10 bases between. Germline CDR1 reads GTSNPN; CDR2 reads SVGIG (reference sequence). The CDR3 runs 11 residues. The CDR3 bases are TGTGCCTGGAGCTCCTCGGGGGAGCAGTACTTC. It yields the protein CAWSSSGEQYF.

The CDR3 loop is CASSRAAAKTEAFF. CDR3 in DNA: TGTGCCAGCAGCCGCGCTGCCGCGAAGACTGAAGCTTTCTTT. The V gene is TRBV5-5, the J gene TRBJ1-1; D is unresolved. The V end lost 4 bases, the J end lost 5 bases, and 15 bases lay between the germline ends. Germline CDR1 and CDR2: SGHKS and YYEKEE (reference sequence). The CDR3 sequence is 14 residues long. Full variable domain (rest looked up from reference TRBV5-5 and TRBJ1-1): DAGVTQSPTHLIKTRGQQVTLRCSPISGHKSVSWYQQVLGQGPQFIFQYYEKEERGRGNFPDRFSARQFPNYSSELNVNALLLGDSALYLCASSRAAAKTEAFFGQGTRLTVV.

J is TRBJ1-1 and V is TRBV6-6; weak D call: TRBD1 (6 bases). Trimming stripped 2 bases from V and 0 bases from J, with 10 bases between. Per the germline V gene, CDR1 is MNHNY and CDR2 is SVGAGI (reference sequence). The CDR3 extends over 15 amino acids. The CDR3 here is CASSYVGTLNTEAFF. DNA for the CDR3: TGTGCCAGCAGTTACGTCGGGACATTGAACACTGAAGCTTTCTTT.

The genes are TRBV18 and TRBJ2-5; D uncertain. The CDR3 has 14 residues. Germline CDR1 reads KGHSH; CDR2 reads LQKENI. Between the trimmed V and J ends, which lost 3 bases and 3 bases, there was a span of 11 bases. CDR3 sequence (DNA): TGTGCCAGCTCACCGAGTGGCGGAAAAGAGACCCAGTACTTC. Its protein product is CASSPSGGKETQYF.

The rearrangement links TRBV2 to TRBJ1-3, with 8 bases matching TRBD1. The germline V gene encodes CDR1 SNHLY and CDR2 FYNNEI. J lost 0 bases, V lost 8 bases, and 9 bases had no gene match. This CDR3 is 16 amino acids long. The CDR3 nucleotides read TGTGCCAGCCAAACAGGGGGGCCGATCTCTGGAAACACCATATATTTT. Protein: CASQTGGPISGNTIYF.

The genes are TRBV4-1 and TRBJ2-7, with 7 bases fitting TRBD1. The CDR3 length is 14 residues. The ends lost 1 base at V and 2 bases at J; junction bases unmatched: 2. Per germline, CDR1 MGHRA and CDR2 YSYEKL. CDR3 loop: CASSQGQGAYEQYF. As DNA, the CDR3 is TGCGCCAGCAGCCAAGGACAGGGAGCCTACGAGCAGTACTTC.

The chain couples TRBV4-2 to TRBJ1-3; possibly TRBD1 for D (6 bases). The CDR3 totals 15 residues. V dropped 0 bases and J dropped 6 bases, with 12 bases sitting between them. The germline CDR1 and CDR2 sequences are LGHNA and YNFKEQ. The chain's CDR3 is CASSQDRQDLNTIYF. CDR3 sequence (DNA): TGTGCCAGCAGCCAAGATAGACAGGACCTAAACACCATATATTTT.

The chain is built from TRBV4-2 and TRBJ2-1, with 8 bases that match TRBD1. There are 14 residues in the CDR3. Trimming cost V 0 bases and J 8 bases; bases outside gene matches: 3. Germline CDR1 LGHNA, CDR2 YNFKEQ. CDR3 sequence (DNA): TGTGCCAGCAGCCAAGATCGGACAGGGTATGAGCAGTTCTTC. Translated: CASSQDRTGYEQFF.

This sequence joins TRBV6-1 and TRBJ2-3; perhaps TRBD2 as D (6 bases). This CDR3 is 14 amino acids long. The germline CDR1 and CDR2 sequences are MNHNS and SASEGT. The V and J ends lost 8 bases and 3 bases respectively, with 15 bases between them. The DNA for the CDR3 is TGTGCCAGCCACCTTGGCGGGGAAACAGATACGCAGTATTTT. Amino acid sequence: CASHLGGETDTQYF.

In the case of this clone: This likely stems from a read error, as it lies one base from a far larger clone. V usage is TRBV6-1 and J usage is TRBJ2-7; 10 bases are a match to TRBD2. Unmatched junction bases numbered 5, after V lost 3 bases and J lost 3 bases. Germline V lookup: CDR1 MNHNS, CDR2 SASEGT. CDR3 length equals 15 residues. CDR3 loop: CASSDSSGGYYEQYF. The CDR3 DNA is TGTGCCAGCAGTGATTCTAGCGGGGGCTACTACGAGCAGTACTTC.

This clone was recorded a few times. The chain couples TRBV6-5 to TRBJ1-2, with TRBD1 matching over 9 bases. CDR1 is MNHEY, CDR2 SVGAGI, per germline. Germline trimming cut 3 bases from V and 8 bases from J; bases unmatched to any gene: 10. The CDR3 covers 15 residues. The CDR3 DNA reads as TGTGCCAGCAGTTATGGGACAGGGTCTTCGGTCGGCTACACCTTC. The encoded protein is CASSYGTGSSVGYTF.

The chain carries TRBV19 and TRBJ1-1; perhaps TRBD1 as D (6 bases). The CDR3 sequence is 11 residues long. Germline CDR1 and CDR2: LNHDA and SQIVND (reference sequence). The ends were cut back, 4 bases at V and 8 bases at J, with 8 bases in the middle. The CDR3 sequence: CASSNQGEAFF. Here the CDR3 DNA reads TGTGCCAGTAGTAACCAGGGGGAAGCTTTCTTT.

CDR3 protein: CASSLAGQGFEAFF. In nucleotides, the CDR3 is TGTGCCAGCAGCTTGGCTGGGCAGGGCTTTGAAGCTTTCTTT. The rearrangement links TRBV5-4 to TRBJ1-1, with D possibly TRBD1 on 5 matching bases. V lost 0 bases and J lost 7, with 13 bases in between. This CDR3 comprises 14 residues. Germline assignment: CDR1 SGHNT and CDR2 YYREEE (reference sequence).

This clone came up a few times. CDR3: CASSFEGARRLTEAFF. CDR3 DNA: TGTGCCAGCAGCTTCGAGGGGGCGAGGCGGCTCACTGAAGCTTTCTTT. The V and J genes are TRBV5-4 and TRBJ1-1, with TRBD1 matching over 7 bases. The germline V gene encodes CDR1 SGHNT and CDR2 YYREEE (reference sequence). The trim removed 2 bases at V and 4 bases at J, leaving 11 bases unmatched. The CDR3 contains 16 residues.

The chain employs TRBV9 and TRBJ2-7; tentative D call: TRBD1 (6 bases). Germline V gene data show CDR1 as SGDLS and CDR2 as YYNGEE. Trimming pared 4 bases from V and 6 bases from J, leaving 20 bases between. The CDR3 is 15 amino acids. The CDR3 coding sequence is TGTGCCAGCAGCCTCGAGGCACAGGGAGTGACCGAGCAGTACTTC. It translates to CASSLEAQGVTEQYF. The full variable domain, rest sourced from reference TRBV9 and TRBJ2-7, is DSGVTQTPKHLITATGQRVTLRCSPRSGDLSVYWYQQSLDQGLQFLIQYYNGEERAKGNILERFSAQQFPDLHSELNLSSLELGDSALYFCASSLEAQGVTEQYFGPGTRLTVT.